The entry below gives a single T cell receptor beta chain sequence along with its context. These data come from a study of CD8+ T cells in alopecia areata. Extracted RNA was reverse transcribed into cDNA, the sequencing template. The protocol was immunoSEQ multiplex PCR, while the TCRdb copy is restricted to in-frame clones and leaves out a portion. The table records approximately 140,000 clones, about 88% of them present only once. Trimming left V 1 base short and J 0 bases short, with 8 bases between. This CDR3 region has 15 residues. CDR1 and CDR2 (germline): MDHEN, SYDVKM. Regarding treatment: oral pan-JAK inhibitor, 5-10 mg twice daily.

The source of this sequence is a human donor with alopecia areata. Here the sequenced sample was CD8+ T cells sorted from blood, taken at week 4, from a patient treated with tofacitinib. The chain uses TRBV28 and TRBJ2-3; possible D gene TRBD2, 5 bases. This CDR3 is CASSLFRGSTDTQYF. The DNA for the CDR3 is TGTGCCAGCAGTTTATTTCGGGGAAGCACAGATACGCAGTATTTT.